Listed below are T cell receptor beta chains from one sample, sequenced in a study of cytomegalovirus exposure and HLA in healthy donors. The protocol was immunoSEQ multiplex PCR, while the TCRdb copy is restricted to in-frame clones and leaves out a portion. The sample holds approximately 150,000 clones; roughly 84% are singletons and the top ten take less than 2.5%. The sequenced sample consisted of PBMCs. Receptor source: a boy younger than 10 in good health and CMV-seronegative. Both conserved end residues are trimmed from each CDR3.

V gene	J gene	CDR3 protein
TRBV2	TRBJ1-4	ASSEFGTSFHPTNEKLF
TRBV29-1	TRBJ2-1	SVESGTGSHQSPYNEQF
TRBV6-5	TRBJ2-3	ASSYSITQTDTQY
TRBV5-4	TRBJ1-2	ASSLEWGDYGYT
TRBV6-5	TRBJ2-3	ASSLGRSDTQY
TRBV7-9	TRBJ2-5	SSSSTGVETQY
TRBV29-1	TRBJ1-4	SVRNVGEKLF
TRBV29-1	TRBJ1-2	SVESRDRYGYT
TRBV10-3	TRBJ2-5	AISEAIATSAHTAQY
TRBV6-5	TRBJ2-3	ASSRAGDTQY
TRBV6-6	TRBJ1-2	ASSPGETGIGYT
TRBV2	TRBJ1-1	ASSEGNINRDRGNSNTEAF
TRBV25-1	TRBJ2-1	ASSEGGLAGGGEQF
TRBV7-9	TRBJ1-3	ASSDYVGGRAGNTIY
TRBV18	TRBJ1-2	ASSPTGGDGYT
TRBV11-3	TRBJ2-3	ASSPSGGIDTQY
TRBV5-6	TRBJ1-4	ASSFDEKLF
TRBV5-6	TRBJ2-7	ASSLGWGQGGSEQY
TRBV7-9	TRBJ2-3	ASSFTPELPTDTQY
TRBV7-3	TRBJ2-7	ASSLTGTGVSEQY
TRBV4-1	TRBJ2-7	ASSQENHRENEQY
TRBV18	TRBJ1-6	ASSPKIRDRGGNSPLH
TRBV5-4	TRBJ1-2	ASSHRDRGGYT
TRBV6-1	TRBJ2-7	ASSDPGAAYGQY
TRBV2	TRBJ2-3	ATGLGTDTQY
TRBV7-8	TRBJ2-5	ASSLLAEVGETQY
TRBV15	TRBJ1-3	ATTARGSGNTIY
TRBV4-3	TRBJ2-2	ASSLLGAETGELF
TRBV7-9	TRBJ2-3	ASSPIQGVVGTDTQY
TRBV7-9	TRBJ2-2	ASSHFNAGLNGELF
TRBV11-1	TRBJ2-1	ASQGQGRNEQF
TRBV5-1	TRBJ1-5	ASSDGTGNQPQH
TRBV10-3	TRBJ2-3	AISEDRGTDTQY
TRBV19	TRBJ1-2	ASSVTARDYGYT
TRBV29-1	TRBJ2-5	SVTDIQETQY
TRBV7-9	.	ASSSGLAGDEQY
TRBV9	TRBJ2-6	ASSVGGHYSGANVLT
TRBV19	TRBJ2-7	ASSMGLADSYEQY
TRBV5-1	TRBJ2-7	ASSNSGNYEQY
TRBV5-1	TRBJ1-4	ASSLSASGEKLF
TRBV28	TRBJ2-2	ASRNGQPPNTGELF
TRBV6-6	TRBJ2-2	ASSYPGHQRELF
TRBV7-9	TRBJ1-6	ASSLEGQGSSPLH
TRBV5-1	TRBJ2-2	ASSLNQGQTDLLDTGELF
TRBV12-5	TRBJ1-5	ASGLVSDQPQH
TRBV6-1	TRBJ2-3	ASSEDFRDTQY